A selection of T cell receptor beta chains follows, all from one sample in a study of vaccination and CD4 T cells after COVID-19. No antigens are known for them. Each CDR3 protein gets one entry after TCRdb re-called the PCR reads with MiXCR. The sample includes 13,000 or so distinct CDR3 sequences, about 43% seen only once; the top ten take about an eighth. Source material: CD4+ T cells from blood, cultured in vitro. The origin of the receptors is a human donor who had recovered from COVID-19. CDR3s include the opening cysteine and the closing phenylalanine or tryptophan. D genes are given only for firm matches. Clone size, where shown, is once, few, many, or a class for clones that have expanded.

>NA|16|TRBV20-1|few|TRBJ2-3
TGCAGTGCTAGAGGAGGAGGCCGCGTTAACACAGATACGCAGTATTTT
CSARGGGRVNTDTQYF
>NA|15|TRBV28|NA|TRBJ1-1
TGTGCCAGCAGACCCGGGGGGCGTGGGAACACTGAAGCTTTCTTT
CASRPGGRGNTEAFF
>TRBD2|15|TRBV7-2|NA|TRBJ2-7
TGTGCCAGCAGCTTACGGACTAGCGGGAGGAACGAGCAGTACTTC
CASSLRTSGRNEQYF
>TRBD1|15|TRBV6-1|few|TRBJ1-5
TGTGCCAGCAGTGGACAGGGCACTAGCAATCAGCCCCAGCATTTT
CASSGQGTSNQPQHF
>NA|12|TRBV20-1|NA|TRBJ2-1
TGCAGTGCTAGAGATCAGCTTAATGAGCAGTTCTTC
CSARDQLNEQFF
>NA|15|TRBV12-3/TRBV12-4|NA|TRBJ1-5
TGTGCCAGCAGTTTCCGTGGGGAGGGGTTGCAGCCCCAGCATTTT
CASSFRGEGLQPQHF
>NA|14|TRBV27|NA|TRBJ2-1
TGTGCCAGCAGTTTGCGAGTCGATGACAATGAGCAGTTCTTC
CASSLRVDDNEQFF
>TRBD2|17|TRBV11-2|NA|TRBJ2-5
TGTGCCAGCAGCTTAGATCCAGGGGGACTAGCGGCTTCCGCCCAGTACTTC
CASSLDPGGLAASAQYF
>NA|14|TRBV11-2|few|TRBJ1-1
TGTGCCAGCAGCTTCTATCAGGCGAACACTGAAGCTTTCTTT
CASSFYQANTEAFF
>NA|14|TRBV19|NA|TRBJ1-1
TGTGCCAGTAGTACTTCGGTGGTGAACACTGAAGCTTTCTTT
CASSTSVVNTEAFF
>TRBD1|14|TRBV6-1|few|TRBJ1-6
TGTGCCAGCAGCGCAACAGGGGAAAAATCACCCCTCCACTTT
CASSATGEKSPLHF
>TRBD1|13|TRBV2|few|TRBJ1-1
TGTGCCGGCACCGGGACAGGGGCCACTGAAGCTTTCTTT
CAGTGTGATEAFF
>NA|16|TRBV7-9|once|TRBJ2-5
TGTGTCAGCAGCCAACGCCCCCGGGGCGTCAAAGAGACCCAGTACTTC
CVSSQRPRGVKETQYF
>TRBD2|14|TRBV7-3|NA|TRBJ2-3
TGTGCCAGCAGCCCCCTTGGACTAGCAGATACGCAGTATTTT
CASSPLGLADTQYF
>TRBD2|14|TRBV12-3/TRBV12-4|NA|TRBJ2-3
TGTGCCAGCAGTTCCGAGCGGGAGCCAGATACGCAGTATTTT
CASSSEREPDTQYF
>TRBD1|15|TRBV20-1|NA|TRBJ1-1
TGCAGTGCCCCAGGCCAGGGGGCGATGGACACTGAAGCTTTCTTT
CSAPGQGAMDTEAFF
>NA|12|TRBV6-2/TRBV6-3|NA|TRBJ2-7
TGTGCCAGCAGTAAAGATATCTACGAGCAGTACTTC
CASSKDIYEQYF
>NA|14|TRBV7-9|few|TRBJ2-7
TGTGCCAGCAGCTTCAACAGGGATACATACGAGCAGTACTTC
CASSFNRDTYEQYF
>NA|15|TRBV20-1|few|TRBJ1-3
TGCAGTGCTAGAGATACAGCACTCTCTGGAAACACCATATATTTT
CSARDTALSGNTIYF
>NA|14|TRBV18|once|TRBJ2-5
TGTGCCAGCTCGCCCGGGGTGCCTGTGGAGACCCAGTACTTC
CASSPGVPVETQYF
>NA|15|TRBV6-1|NA|TRBJ2-3
TGTGCCAGCAGTGAAGCGGGTCCTTCGGCAGATACGCAGTATTTT
CASSEAGPSADTQYF
>NA|14|TRBV15|NA|TRBJ1-3
TGTGTCACCAGTTTAGAAACCTCTGGAAACACCATATATTTT
CVTSLETSGNTIYF
>TRBD2|16|TRBV20-1|NA|TRBJ2-1
TGCAGTGCTGATACAGGGACCGCCGCGGGGGGGAATGAGCAGTTCTTC
CSADTGTAAGGNEQFF
>NA|15|TRBV14|NA|TRBJ1-2
TGTGCCAGCAGCCAAGCGCAGGCCGGCCCCTATGGCTACACCTTC
CASSQAQAGPYGYTF
>NA|11|TRBV7-9|NA|TRBJ2-1
TGTGCCCTATCCGGGGTAAATGAGCAGTTCTTC
CALSGVNEQFF
>NA|15|TRBV27|few|TRBJ2-2
TGTGCCAGCAGTTTACGGGCGAGTAGGACCGGGGAGCTGTTTTTT
CASSLRASRTGELFF
>NA|13|TRBV5-4|few|TRBJ1-1
TGTGCCAGCAGCTTGAAGAGGGCCACTGAAGCTTTCTTT
CASSLKRATEAFF
>TRBD1|14|TRBV19|few|TRBJ1-5
TGTGCCAGTAGGTCGACAGGGGGAAATCAGCCCCAGCATTTT
CASRSTGGNQPQHF
>TRBD1|13|TRBV29-1|NA|TRBJ2-2
TGCAGCGTTGTGGCAGGGGGAGCCGGGGAGCTGTTTTTT
CSVVAGGAGELFF
>TRBD1|13|TRBV27|NA|TRBJ1-6
TGTGCCAGCAGGATACAGGGGGCTTCACCCCTCCACTTT
CASRIQGASPLHF
>NA|13|TRBV7-3|few|TRBJ2-5
TGTGCCAGCAGCTTAATGGTCGGGGAGACCCAGTACTTC
CASSLMVGETQYF
>TRBD2|13|TRBV2|NA|TRBJ2-1
TGTGCCAGCAACCTAGCGGGGTACAATGAGCAGTTCTTC
CASNLAGYNEQFF
>NA|15|TRBV18|few|TRBJ1-3
TGTGCCAGCTCACCCGACAGGTCGGCTGGAAACACCATATATTTT
CASSPDRSAGNTIYF
>NA|15|TRBV7-8|few|TRBJ2-2
TGTGCCAGCAGCTCCCAGGCGGGGAACACCGGGGAGCTGTTTTTT
CASSSQAGNTGELFF
>TRBD2|17|TRBV28|NA|TRBJ2-1
TGTGCCAGCACCAAACGACTAGCGGGGAGCTCCTACAATGAGCAGTTCTTC
CASTKRLAGSSYNEQFF
>TRBD1|17|TRBV11-3|NA|TRBJ2-3
TGTGCCAGCAGCCTCAATTCAGGGGGCGGAGGCACAGATACGCAGTATTTT
CASSLNSGGGGTDTQYF
>TRBD2|18|TRBV11-3|NA|TRBJ2-1
TGTGCCAGCAGCGGTAGGGGACTAGCGCGAGTCTATAGCAATGAGCAGTTCTTC
CASSGRGLARVYSNEQFF
>NA|17|TRBV19|NA|TRBJ1-6
TGTGCCAGTAGTATAGATACGGCGTACCCCAGTACCTCACCCCTCCACTTT
CASSIDTAYPSTSPLHF
>NA|11|TRBV28|few|TRBJ1-2
TGTGCCAGCAGTTCTAACAGGGTTCACACCTTC
CASSSNRVHTF
>NA|15|TRBV4-1|NA|TRBJ2-5
TGCGCCAGCAGCCAAGGGCGGGTTCGCCAAGAGACCCAGTACTTC
CASSQGRVRQETQYF
>NA|15|TRBV27|NA|TRBJ2-6
TGTGCCAGCGCTACCCGGGGCTCTGGGGCCAACGTCCTGACTTTC
CASATRGSGANVLTF
>TRBD1|15|TRBV7-2|NA|TRBJ1-3
TGTGCCAGCAGCCGACAGGGGAACTCTGGAAACACCATATATTTT
CASSRQGNSGNTIYF
>TRBD1|15|TRBV2|few|TRBJ1-4
TGTGCCAGCAGTCCTAACAGGGGAGCTAATGAAAAACTGTTTTTT
CASSPNRGANEKLFF
>TRBD1|14|TRBV2|NA|TRBJ2-3
TGTGCCAGCACCGGGACAGGGACGACAGATACGCAGTATTTT
CASTGTGTTDTQYF
>TRBD2|16|TRBV6-1|NA|TRBJ2-2
TGTGCCAGCGCCCCCTTGGCGGGAGGGGGCACCGGGGAGCTGTTTTTT
CASAPLAGGGTGELFF
>TRBD1|13|TRBV19|NA|TRBJ2-5
TGTGCCAGTAGTAGCGACAGGGGAGAGACCCAGTACTTC
CASSSDRGETQYF
>TRBD1|15|TRBV20-1|NA|TRBJ1-5
TGCAGTGCTAGGACCAGGGGGGACAACAATCAGCCCCAGCATTTT
CSARTRGDNNQPQHF
>NA|14|TRBV5-1|large|TRBJ2-2
TGCGCCAGCAGCTTGACTACCAACACCGGGGAGCTGTTTTTT
CASSLTTNTGELFF
>NA|14|TRBV23-1|NA|TRBJ1-6
TGCGCCAGCAGTCAATCGGGAGGGCGTGAACCCCTCCACTTT
CASSQSGGREPLHF
>NA|16|TRBV20-1|few|TRBJ2-6
TGCAGTGCTAGCAGGGGCCCTAGCTCTGGGGCCAACGTCCTGACTTTC
CSASRGPSSGANVLTF
>TRBD2|14|TRBV6-1|few|TRBJ2-3
TGTGCCAGCAGGTGGCGGGAGGTCACAGATACGCAGTATTTT
CASRWREVTDTQYF
>TRBD1|15|TRBV15|NA|TRBJ2-2
TGTGCCATGCGGGACAGGGGTAGGTGGACCGGGGAGCTGTTTTTT
CAMRDRGRWTGELFF